The entry below gives a single T cell receptor (beta chain) sequence along with its context. Seattle patients were enrolled while actively infected and followed longitudinally. The sample originates from a study of blood T cell repertoires in COVID-19. The V gene's germline CDR1 is SGHTA and CDR2 FQGNSA. The CDR3 runs to 14 residues. Trimming removed 8 bases at V and 3 bases at J, with 16 bases between. Generated by immunoSEQ multiplex PCR, the TCRdb table keeps only in-frame clones and is missing some. In the table there are a few hundred thousand clones, 88% of which are singletons. The TCR originated in a woman aged 50 to 65 with COVID-19, enrolled during active disease. Sequenced material: peripheral blood. The chain links TRBV7-2 to TRBJ2-5; possible D gene TRBD2, 5 bases. CDR3 sequence: CASGTGNFKETQYF. The CDR3 coding sequence is TGTGCCAGCGGAACCGGGAATTTTAAAGAGACCCAGTACTTC.